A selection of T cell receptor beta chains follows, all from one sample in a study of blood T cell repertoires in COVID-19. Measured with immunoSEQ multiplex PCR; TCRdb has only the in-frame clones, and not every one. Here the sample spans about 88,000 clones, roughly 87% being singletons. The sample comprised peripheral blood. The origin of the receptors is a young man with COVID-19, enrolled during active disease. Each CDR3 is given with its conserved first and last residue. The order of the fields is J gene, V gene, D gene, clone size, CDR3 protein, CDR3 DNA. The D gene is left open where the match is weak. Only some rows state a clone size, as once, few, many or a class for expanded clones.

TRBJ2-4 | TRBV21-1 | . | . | CASSTRGFKNIQYF | TGTGCCAGCAGCACTCGGGGTTTCAAAAACATTCAGTACTTC
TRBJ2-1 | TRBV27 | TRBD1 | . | CASSLGTGGHEQFF | TGTGCCAGCAGTTTAGGGACAGGGGGCCATGAGCAGTTCTTC
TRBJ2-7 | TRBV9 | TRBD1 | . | CASSVAGQGGYEQYF | TGTGCCAGCAGCGTAGCCGGACAGGGGGGCTACGAGCAGTACTTC
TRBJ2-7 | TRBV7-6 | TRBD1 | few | CASSLDGSGQSSYEQYF | TGTGCCAGCAGCTTAGATGGGTCGGGACAGAGCTCCTACGAGCAGTACTTC
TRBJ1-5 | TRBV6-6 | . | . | CASSFVLGSNQPQHF | TGTGCCAGCAGTTTCGTACTTGGTAGCAATCAGCCCCAGCATTTT
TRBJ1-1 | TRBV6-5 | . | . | CASRNQGRLTEAFF | TGTGCCAGCAGGAACCAGGGGCGGCTCACTGAAGCTTTCTTT
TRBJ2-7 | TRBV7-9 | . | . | CASSGPGVAQYF | TGTGCCAGCAGCGGACCAGGGGTCGCGCAGTACTTC
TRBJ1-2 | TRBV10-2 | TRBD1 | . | CASRRTGGGGYTF | TGCGCCAGCAGAAGGACAGGGGGCGGTGGCTACACCTTC
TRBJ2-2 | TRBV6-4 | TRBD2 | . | CASSASGSTGELFF | TGTGCCAGCAGTGCTAGCGGGAGCACCGGGGAGCTGTTTTTT
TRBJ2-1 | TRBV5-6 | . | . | CASSLVVTSSYNEQFF | TGTGCCAGCAGCTTGGTTGTTACGAGCTCCTACAATGAGCAGTTCTTC
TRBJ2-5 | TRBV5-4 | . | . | CASSLDGSETQYF | TGTGCCAGCAGCTTGGATGGTAGCGAGACCCAGTACTTC
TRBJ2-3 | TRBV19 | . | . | CASSTGGRTDTQYF | TGTGCCAGTAGTACTGGCGGCCGCACAGATACGCAGTATTTT
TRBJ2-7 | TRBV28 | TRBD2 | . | CASSPTSGSHSEQYF | TGTGCCAGCAGTCCGACTAGCGGGAGTCATTCCGAGCAGTACTTC
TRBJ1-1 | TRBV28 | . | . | CASSPMSLQGSMNTEAFF | TGTGCCAGCAGTCCTATGTCCCTACAGGGTTCAATGAACACTGAAGCTTTCTTT
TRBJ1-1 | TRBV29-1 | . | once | CSSRVTAGEAFF | TGCAGCTCCAGAGTTACGGCAGGTGAAGCTTTCTTT
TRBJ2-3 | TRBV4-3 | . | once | CASSLERTDTQYF | TGCGCCAGCAGTCTGGAGCGCACAGATACGCAGTATTTT
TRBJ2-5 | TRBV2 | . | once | CASSVRDETQYF | TGTGCCAGCAGTGTCAGGGATGAGACCCAGTACTTC
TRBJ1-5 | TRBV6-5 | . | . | CASSYSSRGWPQHF | TGTGCCAGCAGTTACTCGAGCCGAGGGTGGCCTCAGCATTTT
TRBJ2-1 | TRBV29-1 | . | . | CSRTDTYNEQFF | TGCAGCCGCACTGACACCTACAATGAGCAGTTCTTC
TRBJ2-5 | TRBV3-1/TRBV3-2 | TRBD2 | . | CASTLAGGTETQYF | TGTGCCAGCACTCTAGCGGGAGGGACCGAGACCCAGTACTTC
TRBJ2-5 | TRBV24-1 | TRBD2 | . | CATRRGETQYF | TGTGCCACCAGGCGGGGGGAGACCCAGTACTTC
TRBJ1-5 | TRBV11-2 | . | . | CASSLGQGRYSNQPQHF | TGTGCCAGCAGCTTGGGGCAGGGGCGATATAGCAATCAGCCCCAGCATTTT
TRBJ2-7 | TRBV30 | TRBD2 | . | CAWTSGTYEQYF | TGTGCCTGGACTAGCGGGACCTACGAGCAGTACTTC
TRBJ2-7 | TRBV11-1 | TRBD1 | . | CASSLESGGFHEQYF | TGTGCCAGCAGCTTAGAATCAGGGGGCTTCCACGAGCAGTACTTC
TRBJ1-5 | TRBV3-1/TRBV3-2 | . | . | CASSLALGGDQPQHF | TGTGCCAGCAGCCTCGCCTTGGGGGGTGACCAGCCCCAGCATTTT
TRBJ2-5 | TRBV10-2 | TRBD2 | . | CASGKAGEETQYF | TGCGCCAGCGGTAAAGCGGGAGAAGAGACCCAGTACTTC
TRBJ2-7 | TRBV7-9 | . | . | CASSSSGLSYEQYF | TGTGCCAGCAGCTCCTCAGGCCTCTCCTACGAGCAGTACTTC
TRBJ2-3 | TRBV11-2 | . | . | CASSLRWTDTQYF | TGTGCCAGCAGCTTGCGGTGGACAGATACGCAGTATTTT
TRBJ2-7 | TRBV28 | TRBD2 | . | CASSLWTSGAYEQYF | TGTGCCAGCAGTTTATGGACTAGCGGGGCCTACGAGCAGTACTTC
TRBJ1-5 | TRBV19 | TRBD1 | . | CASENQGARQPQHF | TGTGCCTCCGAAAACCAGGGGGCACGGCAGCCCCAGCATTTT
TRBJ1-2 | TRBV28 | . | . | CASSLRTGGRGGYTF | TGTGCCAGCAGTTTAAGGACGGGAGGAAGAGGGGGCTACACCTTC
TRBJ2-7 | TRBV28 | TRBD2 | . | CASSLQASGSHEQYF | TGTGCCAGCAGTTTACAGGCTAGCGGGAGTCACGAGCAGTACTTC
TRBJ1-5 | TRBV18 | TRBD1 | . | CASSNNRGGSNQPQHF | TGTGCCAGCTCAAACAACAGGGGGGGAAGCAATCAGCCCCAGCATTTT
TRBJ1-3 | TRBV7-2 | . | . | CASSSRDSGNTIYF | TGTGCCAGCAGCTCCAGGGACTCTGGAAACACCATATATTTT
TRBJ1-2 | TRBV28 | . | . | CASSLEAGNGYTF | TGTGCCAGCAGTTTAGAGGCAGGGAATGGCTACACCTTC
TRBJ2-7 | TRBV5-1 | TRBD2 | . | CASSLTSGSSREQYF | TGCGCCAGCAGCCTGACTAGCGGGAGTTCGAGGGAGCAGTACTTC
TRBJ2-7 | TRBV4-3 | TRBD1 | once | CASSQALDRGHEQYF | TGCGCCAGCAGCCAAGCTCTGGACAGGGGCCACGAGCAGTACTTC
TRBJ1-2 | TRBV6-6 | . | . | CASSSGSHGYTF | TGTGCCAGCAGTTCGGGGTCCCATGGCTACACCTTC
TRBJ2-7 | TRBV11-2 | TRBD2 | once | CASSLDGLAYEQYF | TGTGCCAGCAGCTTAGATGGACTAGCCTACGAGCAGTACTTC
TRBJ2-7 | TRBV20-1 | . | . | CSARAAYEQYF | TGCAGTGCAAGAGCGGCCTACGAGCAGTACTTC
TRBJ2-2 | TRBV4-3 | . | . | CASSQGRGGELFF | TGCGCCAGCAGCCAGGGGAGAGGCGGGGAGCTGTTTTTT
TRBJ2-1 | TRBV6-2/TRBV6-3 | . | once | CASSTTGYNEQFF | TGTGCCAGCAGTACGACGGGATACAATGAGCAGTTCTTC
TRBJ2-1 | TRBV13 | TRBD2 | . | CASSSGLAGIYNEQFF | TGTGCCAGCAGCTCGGGACTAGCGGGGATCTACAATGAGCAGTTCTTC